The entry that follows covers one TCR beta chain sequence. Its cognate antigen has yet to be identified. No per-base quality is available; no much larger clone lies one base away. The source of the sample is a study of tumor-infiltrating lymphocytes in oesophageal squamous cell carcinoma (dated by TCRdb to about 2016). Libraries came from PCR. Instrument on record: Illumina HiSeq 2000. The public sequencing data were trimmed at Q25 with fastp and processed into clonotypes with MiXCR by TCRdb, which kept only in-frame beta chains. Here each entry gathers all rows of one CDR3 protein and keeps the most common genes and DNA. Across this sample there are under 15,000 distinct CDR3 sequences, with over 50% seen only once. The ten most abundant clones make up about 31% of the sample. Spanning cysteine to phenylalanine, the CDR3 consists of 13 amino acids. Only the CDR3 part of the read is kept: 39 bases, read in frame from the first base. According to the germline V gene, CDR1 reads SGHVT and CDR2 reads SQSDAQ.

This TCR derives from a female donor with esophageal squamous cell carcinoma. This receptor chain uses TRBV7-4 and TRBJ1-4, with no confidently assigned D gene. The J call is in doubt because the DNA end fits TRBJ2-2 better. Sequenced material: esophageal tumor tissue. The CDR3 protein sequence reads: CASSFSGPGELFF. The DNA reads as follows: TGTGCCAGCAGCTTCAGTGGCCCCGGGGAGCTGTTTTTT.